This T cell receptor (beta chain) stems from a study of regulatory T cells in long-lasting Graves disease. About the research overall: The term persistent Graves' disease signified upward of 5 years on antithyroid drugs with positive TSH receptor antibodies.

Germline V gene lookup returns CDR1 KGHSH and CDR2 LQKENI. The CDR3 length is 16 residues. Trimming took off 0 bases at V and 2 bases at J, with 11 bases between the two ends. Time point here: persistent/refractory GD, antithyroid drugs over 5 years with positive TRAb. Extracted RNA from PBMCs served as the source of the TCR library. The table lists this clonotype with a count of one. TCR beta libraries were built with iRepertoire HTBI primers and Arm-PCR of CDR3 regions. From the multiplex PCR reads, TCRdb called clonotypes with MiXCR, one entry per CDR3 protein. The table has 600,000 to 850,000 distinct CDR3 sequences, around 32% seen once.

This clonotype originated in a female donor with Graves disease. This chain connects TRBV18 to TRBJ2-1; TRBD1 or TRBD2 may be the D gene (5 bases each). The sequences come from peripheral blood mononuclear cells (PBMCs), collected when the disease was refractory, from a patient treated with antithyroid drugs. The CDR3 nucleotides read TGTGCCAGCTCACCACCAGGGACGGCTCCCTACAATGAGCAGTTCTTC. Translation gives CASSPPGTAPYNEQFF.